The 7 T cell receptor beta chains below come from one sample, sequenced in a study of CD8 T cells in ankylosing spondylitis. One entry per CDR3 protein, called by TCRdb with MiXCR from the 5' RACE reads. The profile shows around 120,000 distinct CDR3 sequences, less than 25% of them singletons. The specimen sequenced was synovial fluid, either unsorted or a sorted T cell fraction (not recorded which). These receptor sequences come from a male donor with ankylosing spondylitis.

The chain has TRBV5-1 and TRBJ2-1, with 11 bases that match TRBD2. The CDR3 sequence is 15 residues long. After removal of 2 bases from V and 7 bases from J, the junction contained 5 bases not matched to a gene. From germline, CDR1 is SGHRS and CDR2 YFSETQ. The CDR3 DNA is TGCGCCAGCAGCTTTAGCGGGAGGGCCCTGAATGAGCAGTTCTTC. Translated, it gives CASSFSGRALNEQFF.

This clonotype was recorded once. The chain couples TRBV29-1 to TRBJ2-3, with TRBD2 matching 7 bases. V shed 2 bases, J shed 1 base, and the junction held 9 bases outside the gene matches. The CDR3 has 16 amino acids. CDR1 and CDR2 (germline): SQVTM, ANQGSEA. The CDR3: CSVELAVPVGTDTQYF. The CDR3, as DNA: TGCAGCGTTGAACTAGCGGTACCGGTGGGCACAGATACGCAGTATTTT.

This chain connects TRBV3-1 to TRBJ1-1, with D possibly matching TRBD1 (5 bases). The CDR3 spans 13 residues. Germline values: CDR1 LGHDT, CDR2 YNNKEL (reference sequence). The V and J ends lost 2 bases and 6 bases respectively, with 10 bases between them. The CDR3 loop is CASSQQSGSEAFF. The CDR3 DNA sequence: TGTGCCAGCAGCCAACAATCAGGGTCTGAAGCTTTCTTT. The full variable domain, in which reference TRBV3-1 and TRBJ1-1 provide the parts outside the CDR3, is DTAVSQTPKYLVTQMGNDKSIKCEQNLGHDTMYWYKQDSKKFLKIMFSYNNKELIINETVPNRFSPKSPDKAHLNLHINSLELGDSAVYFCASSQQSGSEAFFGQGTRLTVV.

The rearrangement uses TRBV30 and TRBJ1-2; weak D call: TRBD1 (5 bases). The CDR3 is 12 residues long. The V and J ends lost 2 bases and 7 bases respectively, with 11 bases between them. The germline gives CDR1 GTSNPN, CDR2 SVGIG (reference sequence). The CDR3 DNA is TGTGCCTGGAGTACGGGGGTTTCTGGCTACACCTTC. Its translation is CAWSTGVSGYTF.

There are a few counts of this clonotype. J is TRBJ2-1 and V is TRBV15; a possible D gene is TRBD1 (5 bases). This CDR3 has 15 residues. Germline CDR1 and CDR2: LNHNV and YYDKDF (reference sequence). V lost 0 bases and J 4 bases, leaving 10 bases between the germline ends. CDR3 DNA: TGTGCCACCAGCAGAGAAGGGGATCGGTACAATGAGCAGTTCTTC. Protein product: CATSREGDRYNEQFF.

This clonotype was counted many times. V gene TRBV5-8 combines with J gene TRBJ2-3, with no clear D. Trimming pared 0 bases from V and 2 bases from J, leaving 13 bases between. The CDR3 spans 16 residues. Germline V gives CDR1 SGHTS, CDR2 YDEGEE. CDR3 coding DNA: TGTGCCAGCAGCTTGGGTTCAGGTTTGGACACAGATACGCAGTATTTT. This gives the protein CASSLGSGLDTDTQYF.

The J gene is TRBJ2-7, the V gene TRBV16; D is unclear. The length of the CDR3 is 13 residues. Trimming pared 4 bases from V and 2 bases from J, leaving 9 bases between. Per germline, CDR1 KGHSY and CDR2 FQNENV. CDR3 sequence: CASSRAGTYEQYV. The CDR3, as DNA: TGTGCCAGCAGCCGGGCAGGAACCTACGAGCAGTACGTC.